The T cell receptor beta chain under discussion was sequenced for a study of human T cells and chemical hapten exposure (dated by TCRdb to the early 2020s). The study in broad terms: For sensitization, 2% DPC in acetone was applied to a roughly 2 cm by roughly 2 cm area of upper inner arm skin. The mostly female patient cohort included alopecia areata with under or over 50% scalp involvement, alopecia totalis and alopecia universalis. Blood for TCR sequencing was provided by twenty-nine alopecia patients at one to four time points (pre-sensitization, 2, 6 and 24 weeks). Libraries were pooled for sequencing, and variation in per-sample TCR yields was attributed mainly to small differences in library volumes within the pool. Patient blood was sampled pre-sensitization (week 0) and at 2, 6 and about 24 weeks after DPC sensitization. Weekly therapeutic DPC doses were additionally applied to the scalp of patients throughout the roughly 23-week study period. This study followed changes in the peripheral blood TCR repertoire in vivo during primary and secondary sensitization of alopecia patients to the hapten diphenylcyclopropenone (DPC). Patch testing was performed on the upper back with Finn chambers containing 0.01% DPC, and the patch tests were scored after 6 days according to International Contact Dermatitis Research Group standards.

Results the study describes overall, beyond this receptor: DPC sensitization did not change the number of TCRs with a frequency above 1 in 1000, and there was no evidence of changes in global repertoire structure. Expanded TCRs formed significantly more large CDR3 similarity clusters than pre-sensitization or healthy control sets, consistent with antigen-driven responses. Repeated subsampling changed both the strength of the expansion versus patch-test correlation and the threshold at which the correlation became significant. Because every patient had alopecia, a presumed autoimmune disease, the patients' immune response might differ from that of healthy individuals. A positive correlation was found between the number of PT1 expanded TCRs and patch test score, with significance reached at thresholds 8, 16 and 32 but not 4.

This clonotype showed up just a few times. Its antigen remains unidentified. Qualities for individual bases were not recorded, and no much larger clone is one base off. This specimen's time point label, interpreted: patch test 2, 6 weeks after DPC sensitization. Sample treatment or condition, as interpreted from the label and publication: therapeutic diphenylcyclopropenone sensitization with weekly scalp DPC. At every patch-test visit, the blood draw took place before the patch test was put on. Patients were eligible if aged 18 to 70, diagnosed with alopecia and judged suitable for DPC therapy, and pregnant patients were excluded. Total RNA was isolated from unfractionated whole blood collected in Tempus Blood RNA tubes. Libraries were prepared through RACE. The listed sequencing device is NextSeq 500. During library preparation, unique molecular identifiers were attached to individual cDNA molecules so that TCRs could be counted quantitatively and reproducibly. For every blood RNA sample, sequencing covered both the TCR alpha and TCR beta chains. In the authors' own workflow: Samples had a median of roughly 99,000 TCRs, with a range from 23,224 to 690,600. V, J and CDR3 annotation of the TCR reads was carried out using the Decombinator software suite. To make PS versus PT1 abundance plots, every sample was subsampled to the same number of TCRs (28,000). Expanded TCRs were defined as absent before sensitization and observed at least eight times at the 2-week time point. TCRdb applied fastp at Q25 and MiXCR to the public reads, then kept only in-frame beta chains. Each CDR3 protein gets just one entry, which takes the most common genes and DNA from the rows behind it. For this entry, the V and J calls and clone size follow TCRdb and not the study's own pipeline. This sample comprises 84,000 or so distinct CDR3 sequences, more than 8.5% of them detected only once. The top ten constitute approximately 2.5% of the sample.

The V end gives up 0 bases and the J end 7 bases, leaving 3 bases in the junction not matched to a gene. From the cysteine through the phenylalanine, the CDR3 covers 15 amino acids. Only the CDR3 part of the read is kept: 45 bases, read in frame from the first base. CDR1 and CDR2 (SGDLS, YYNGEE) derive from the germline V gene. The source is a woman aged 30 to 39 with alopecia areata. Some clones in this sample may be carry-over from other donors' samples. The rearrangement combines TRBV9 with TRBJ2-3, with 12 bases matching TRBD2. The sequences come from whole blood, collected in connection with sensitization to the hapten diphenylcyclopropenone (DPC). Here the CDR3 is given as CASSVASGRANTQYF. The DNA sequence is as follows: TGTGCCAGCAGCGTAGCTAGCGGGAGGGCAAATACGCAGTATTTT.